These T cell receptor beta chains were read from a single sample in a study of cytomegalovirus exposure and HLA in healthy donors. The assay was immunoSEQ multiplex PCR, and TCRdb's table has in-frame clones only and misses some. The repertoire includes over 100,000 clones, over 60% of them detected once, and 2.5% to 3.5% sits in the top ten. Sequencing was done on a sample of PBMCs. The receptors were gathered from a woman aged 18-29 years in good health and CMV-seropositive. Both conserved end residues are part of each CDR3. Fields, in order: D gene, clone size, V gene, CDR3 length, J gene, CDR3 protein, CDR3 DNA. The D gene is left open where the match is weak. The size of a clone is reported for some rows only, either as once, few or many, or as a class for expanded clones.

.	.	TRBV7-9	15	TRBJ2-1	CASSLGRGPYNEQFF	TGTGCCAGCAGCCTCGGGCGGGGCCCCTACAATGAGCAGTTCTTC
TRBD2	.	TRBV11-3	17	TRBJ2-3	CASSHYPSGTSIDTQYF	TGTGCCAGCAGCCACTATCCTAGCGGGACTAGCATAGATACGCAGTATTTT
TRBD2	.	TRBV29-1	14	TRBJ2-1	CSVGGRQGYNEQFF	TGCAGCGTGGGGGGGAGGCAGGGCTACAATGAGCAGTTCTTC
TRBD1	.	TRBV28	17	TRBJ1-2	CASSTAGTGGRMGGYTF	TGTGCCAGCAGTACCGCCGGGACAGGGGGAAGGATGGGGGGCTACACCTTC
TRBD2	.	TRBV5-1	15	TRBJ2-1	CASSQLDGRHNEQFF	TGCGCCAGCAGCCAGCTCGACGGGAGGCACAATGAGCAGTTCTTC
.	once	TRBV6-1	16	TRBJ2-2	CASSGSGAYTGGELFF	TGTGCCAGCAGTGGATCTGGGGCGTACACGGGCGGGGAGCTGTTTTTT
.	.	TRBV4-1	16	TRBJ2-5	CASSLTAGPREETQYF	TGCGCCAGCAGCCTGACGGCGGGTCCTAGGGAGGAGACCCAGTACTTC
TRBD1	few	TRBV2	12	TRBJ2-1	CASRGQGREQFF	TGTGCCAGCAGAGGACAGGGTCGGGAGCAGTTCTTC
.	.	TRBV5-6	13	TRBJ2-3	CASSLGATDTQYF	TGTGCCAGCAGCTTGGGGGCTACAGATACGCAGTATTTT
.	.	TRBV30	13	TRBJ1-5	CAWSVDFNQPQHF	TGTGCCTGGAGCGTCGACTTCAATCAGCCCCAGCATTTT
.	.	TRBV6-5	13	TRBJ1-1	CATSWGQNTEAFF	TGTGCCACTAGCTGGGGGCAGAACACTGAAGCTTTCTTT
.	.	TRBV2	13	TRBJ2-1	CASRKQVDNEQFF	TGTGCCAGCAGGAAACAGGTAGACAATGAGCAGTTCTTC
TRBD2	.	TRBV11-3	15	TRBJ2-2	CASSLLAGGTGELFF	TGTGCCAGCAGCTTATTAGCGGGGGGGACCGGGGAGCTGTTTTTT
TRBD2	.	TRBV7-2	16	TRBJ2-7	CASSPTGTSDSYEQYF	TGTGCCAGCAGTCCGACCGGGACTAGCGACTCCTACGAGCAGTACTTC
TRBD2	few	TRBV5-1	16	TRBJ2-1	CASSPGLAGEDNEQFF	TGCGCCAGCAGCCCCGGTCTAGCGGGAGAAGACAATGAGCAGTTCTTC
.	few	TRBV7-9	15	TRBJ1-3	CASSLEGRLGNTIYF	TGTGCCAGCAGCTTAGAGGGGCGACTTGGAAACACCATATATTTT
.	.	TRBV19	12	TRBJ1-4	CASTGGSEKLFF	TGTGCCAGTACCGGGGGGAGTGAAAAACTGTTTTTT
.	once	TRBV4-2	15	TRBJ1-5	CASSQEAGLGQPQHF	TGTGCCAGCAGCCAAGAGGCAGGGTTAGGGCAGCCCCAGCATTTT
.	once	TRBV9	15	TRBJ2-3	CASSDIVGSRGTQYF	TGTGCCAGCAGCGACATCGTGGGCAGTCGGGGGACGCAGTATTTT
TRBD1	few	TRBV6-1	14	TRBJ2-7	CASSARQGRGEQYF	TGTGCCAGCAGTGCCCGACAGGGCCGGGGCGAGCAGTACTTC
TRBD2	few	TRBV14	17	TRBJ2-1	CASSKDGTSGPYNEQFF	TGTGCCAGCAGCAAAGACGGGACTAGCGGACCCTACAATGAGCAGTTCTTC
.	.	TRBV7-9	14	TRBJ2-2	CASSLQGNTGELFF	TGTGCCAGCAGCTTACAGGGGAACACCGGGGAGCTGTTTTTT
.	few	TRBV4-1	16	TRBJ1-2	CASSHVLRRADYGYTF	TGCGCCAGCAGCCATGTCCTTAGGAGGGCTGACTATGGCTACACCTTC
.	.	TRBV5-1	14	TRBJ1-1	CASCPSVMNTEAFF	TGCGCCAGTTGTCCTTCGGTGATGAACACTGAAGCTTTCTTT
TRBD1	.	TRBV27	14	TRBJ2-7	CASSIDRAAYEQYF	TGTGCCAGCAGTATAGACAGGGCAGCCTACGAGCAGTACTTC
.	few	TRBV25-1	12	TRBJ1-2	CASSEFSTGYTF	TGTGCCAGCAGTGAATTTAGCACCGGCTACACCTTC
TRBD1	.	TRBV10-2	15	TRBJ1-1	CASSDRGSMNTEAFF	TGCGCCAGCAGCGACAGGGGTTCCATGAACACTGAAGCTTTCTTT
TRBD1	.	TRBV19	14	TRBJ1-2	CASNHDRASYGYTF	TGTGCCAGTAATCATGACAGGGCCTCCTATGGCTACACCTTC
.	.	TRBV5-1	15	TRBJ1-4	CASSIQGPTNEKLFF	TGCGCCAGCAGCATTCAGGGTCCAACTAATGAAAAACTGTTTTTT
TRBD2	once	TRBV27	18	TRBJ2-1	CANSLSGASGRRGHEQFF	TGTGCCAACAGTTTATCGGGGGCTAGCGGGAGAAGGGGGCATGAGCAGTTCTTC
.	.	TRBV5-4	13	TRBJ2-2	CASRSAGTGELFF	TGTGCCAGCAGGTCTGCGGGGACCGGGGAGCTGTTTTTT
.	.	TRBV18	15	TRBJ2-3	CASSPPGESTDTQYF	TGTGCCAGCTCACCACCGGGAGAGAGCACAGATACGCAGTATTTT
.	few	TRBV28	15	TRBJ2-6	CASSFVSSGANVLTF	TGTGCCAGCAGTTTTGTTAGCTCTGGGGCCAACGTCCTGACTTTC
.	.	TRBV5-4	13	TRBJ1-1	CASIRRGEGEAFF	TGTGCCAGCATTAGACGTGGTGAGGGAGAGGCTTTCTTT
.	.	TRBV12-5	12	TRBJ2-7	CASGAASGEQYF	TGTGCTAGTGGTGCCGCCAGCGGCGAGCAGTACTTC
.	.	TRBV30	15	TRBJ2-1	CAWSVVAGAYNEQFF	TGTGCCTGGAGTGTTGTCGCAGGGGCCTACAATGAGCAGTTCTTC
.	few	TRBV6-4	13	TRBJ1-1	CASSPSQGNEAFF	TGTGCCAGCAGTCCGTCACAGGGAAACGAAGCTTTCTTT
TRBD1	.	TRBV11-3	16	TRBJ2-5	CASSLDPGQGLETQYF	TGTGCCAGCAGCTTAGATCCGGGACAGGGCTTGGAGACCCAGTACTTC
TRBD1	once	TRBV5-1	15	TRBJ2-7	CASSPRDRGRLEQYF	TGCGCCAGCAGCCCCCGGGACAGGGGGAGGCTGGAGCAGTACTTC
TRBD2	.	TRBV7-9	14	TRBJ2-5	CASSVAGRQETQYF	TGTGCCAGCAGCGTAGCGGGGCGCCAAGAGACCCAGTACTTC
TRBD1	.	TRBV10-1	15	TRBJ1-1	CASSKRRQGPTEAFF	TGCGCCAGCAGTAAGAGGAGACAGGGGCCCACTGAAGCTTTCTTT
TRBD2	few	TRBV6-5	14	TRBJ2-7	CASRAGLGAYEQYF	TGTGCCAGCAGGGCGGGACTAGGGGCCTACGAGCAGTACTTC
.	.	TRBV19	16	TRBJ2-4	CASSLTGLNPKNIQYF	TGTGCCAGTAGTTTGACTGGACTAAATCCCAAAAACATTCAGTACTTC
.	.	TRBV7-9	14	TRBJ2-7	CASTVQGGSYEQYF	TGTGCCAGCACGGTCCAGGGCGGCTCCTACGAGCAGTACTTC